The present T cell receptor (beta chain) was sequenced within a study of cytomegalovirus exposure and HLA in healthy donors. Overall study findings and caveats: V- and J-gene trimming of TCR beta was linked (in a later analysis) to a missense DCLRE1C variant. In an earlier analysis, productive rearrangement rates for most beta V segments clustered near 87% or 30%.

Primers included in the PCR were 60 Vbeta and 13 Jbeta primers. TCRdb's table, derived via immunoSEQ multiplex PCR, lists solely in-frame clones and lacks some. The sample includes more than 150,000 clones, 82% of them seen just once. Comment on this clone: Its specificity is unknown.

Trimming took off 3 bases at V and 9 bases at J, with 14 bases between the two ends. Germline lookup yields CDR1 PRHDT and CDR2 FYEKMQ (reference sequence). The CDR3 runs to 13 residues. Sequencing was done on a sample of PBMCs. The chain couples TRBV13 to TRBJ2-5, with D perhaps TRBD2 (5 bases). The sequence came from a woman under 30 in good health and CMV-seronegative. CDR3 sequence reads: CASSFGSPGAQYF. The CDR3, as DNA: TGTGCCAGCAGCTTTGGCAGCCCCGGGGCCCAGTACTTC. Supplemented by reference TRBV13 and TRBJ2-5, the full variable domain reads AAGVIQSPRHLIKEKRETATLKCYPIPRHDTVYWYQQGPGQDPQFLISFYEKMQSDKGSIPDRFSAQQFSDYHSELNMSSLELGDSALYFCASSFGSPGAQYFGPGTRLLVL.